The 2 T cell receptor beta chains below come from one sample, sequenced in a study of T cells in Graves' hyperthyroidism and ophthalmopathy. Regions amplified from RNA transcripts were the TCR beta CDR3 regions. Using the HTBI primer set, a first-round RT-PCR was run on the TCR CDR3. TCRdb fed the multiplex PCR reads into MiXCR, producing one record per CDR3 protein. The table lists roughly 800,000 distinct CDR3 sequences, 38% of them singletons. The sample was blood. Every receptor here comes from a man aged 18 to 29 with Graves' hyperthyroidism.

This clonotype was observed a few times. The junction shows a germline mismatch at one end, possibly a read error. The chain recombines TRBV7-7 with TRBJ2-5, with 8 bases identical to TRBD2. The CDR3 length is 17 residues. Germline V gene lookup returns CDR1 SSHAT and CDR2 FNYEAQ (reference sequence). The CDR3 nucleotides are TGTGCTAGCAGCTTAGGAGGTAGCGGGATAGGCTCCGAGACCCAGTACTTC. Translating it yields CASSLGGSGIGSETQYF.

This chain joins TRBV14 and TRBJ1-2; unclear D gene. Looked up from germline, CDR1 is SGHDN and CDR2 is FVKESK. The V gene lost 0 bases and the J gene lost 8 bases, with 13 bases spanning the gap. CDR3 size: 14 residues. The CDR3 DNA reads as TGTGCCAGCAGCCAAGATCCCAAGGCGGGAGGCTACACCTTC. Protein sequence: CASSQDPKAGGYTF.